These T cell receptor beta chains were read from a single sample in a study of cytomegalovirus exposure and HLA in healthy donors. Assay used: immunoSEQ multiplex PCR; TCRdb lists only in-frame clones, some missing. The data contain about 280,000 clones, roughly 90% of them singletons. Sequencing input: PBMCs. Every receptor here comes from a woman aged 18-29 years in good health and CMV-seronegative. Each CDR3 is given with its conserved first and last residue. A D gene is named only where the DNA matches it firmly. Clone size appears in some rows only: once, few, many, or a class for an expanded clone.

size: .
D: .
V: TRBV6-6
J: TRBJ1-5
DNA: TGTGCCAGCAGTTACTCCTCCCCTCGGAATCAGCCCCAGCATTTT
CDR3: CASSYSSPRNQPQHF

size: .
D: .
V: TRBV7-8
J: TRBJ1-1
DNA: TGTGCCAGCAGCCTCACAGAGAACACTGAAGCTTTCTTT
CDR3: CASSLTENTEAFF

size: .
D: TRBD2
V: TRBV5-4
J: TRBJ2-7
DNA: TGTGCCAGCAGCACCCTCGGGAGGGCGGATGAGCAGTACTTC
CDR3: CASSTLGRADEQYF

size: .
D: TRBD2
V: TRBV9
J: TRBJ2-1
DNA: TGTGCCAGCAGCCCCCGGACTAGCGGGGCTAATGAGCAGTTCTTC
CDR3: CASSPRTSGANEQFF

size: .
D: .
V: TRBV19
J: TRBJ1-5
DNA: TGTGCCAGTAGTATCAGAAGCGAAGGATTGGGTCTATGGGGCAATCAGCCCCAGCATTTT
CDR3: CASSIRSEGLGLWGNQPQHF

size: .
D: TRBD1
V: TRBV5-4
J: TRBJ1-4
DNA: TGTGCCAGCAGCAACAGGGGCCGCCGGGGGGAAAAACTGTTTTTT
CDR3: CASSNRGRRGEKLFF

size: .
D: .
V: TRBV12-5
J: TRBJ1-1
DNA: TGTGCTAGTGGTTTGGTACGAGGCTCCGAGACTGAAGCTTTCTTT
CDR3: CASGLVRGSETEAFF

size: .
D: TRBD2
V: TRBV5-1
J: TRBJ2-1
DNA: TGCGCCAGCAGCCCCGCAGGACTAGCGGGAGGCTATGAGCAGTTCTTC
CDR3: CASSPAGLAGGYEQFF

size: .
D: TRBD1
V: TRBV2
J: TRBJ1-4
DNA: TGTGCCAGCAGTGGAGACAGGGGCGAGGACAAACTGTTTTTT
CDR3: CASSGDRGEDKLFF

size: .
D: .
V: TRBV5-4
J: TRBJ2-7
DNA: TGTGCCAGCGGATTACAGGGAGAGCAGTACTTC
CDR3: CASGLQGEQYF

size: .
D: .
V: TRBV5-1
J: TRBJ2-5
DNA: TGCGCCAGCAGCTTCTGGGGAGGCCAAGAGACCCAGTACTTC
CDR3: CASSFWGGQETQYF

size: .
D: .
V: TRBV18
J: TRBJ1-1
DNA: TGTGCCAGCTCAGACACGGAAAACACTGAAGCTTTCTTT
CDR3: CASSDTENTEAFF

size: .
D: TRBD1
V: TRBV7-9
J: TRBJ1-2
DNA: TGTGCCAGCAGCTTGGTAGCACAATCCGGACAGGGGGCGGATGGCTACACCTTC
CDR3: CASSLVAQSGQGADGYTF

size: .
D: .
V: TRBV7-9
J: TRBJ1-5
DNA: TGTGCCAGCAGCTCGGACAGTTCAAATCAGCCCCAGCATTTT
CDR3: CASSSDSSNQPQHF

size: few
D: .
V: TRBV5-8
J: TRBJ2-3
DNA: TGTGCCAGCAGCTTGGGCTATTCAAGCACAGATACGCAGTATTTT
CDR3: CASSLGYSSTDTQYF

size: .
D: .
V: TRBV30
J: TRBJ1-1
DNA: TGTGCCTGGAGTGTAAGCGGGACCCTGGGTGAAGCTTTCTTT
CDR3: CAWSVSGTLGEAFF

size: .
D: TRBD1
V: TRBV11-2
J: TRBJ2-7
DNA: TGTGCCAGCAGCGACCGGGACAGGAGCAGTGAGCAGTACTTC
CDR3: CASSDRDRSSEQYF

size: .
D: TRBD1
V: TRBV30
J: TRBJ2-1
DNA: TGTGCCTGGAGTGCCGGGACAGTAAATGAGCAGTTCTTC
CDR3: CAWSAGTVNEQFF

size: .
D: .
V: TRBV4-3
J: TRBJ2-5
DNA: TGCGCCAGCAGCCAAGGAGGGAGGCAAGAGACCCAGTACTTC
CDR3: CASSQGGRQETQYF

size: .
D: .
V: TRBV2
J: TRBJ1-2
DNA: TGTGCCAGCAGTGATATGACAGGTTGGATGGGGGGCTACACCTTC
CDR3: CASSDMTGWMGGYTF

size: .
D: TRBD2
V: TRBV6-5
J: TRBJ2-2
DNA: TGTGCCAGCGAAGCGGGAGGGGACACCGGGGAGCTGTTTTTT
CDR3: CASEAGGDTGELFF

size: few
D: .
V: TRBV5-6
J: TRBJ1-1
DNA: TGTGCCAGCAGCTTGAAGAAGATATGGGCCAAGGACACTGAAGCTTTCTTT
CDR3: CASSLKKIWAKDTEAFF